This is a list of T cell receptor beta chains from one sample in a study of T-cell reconstitution after alpha-beta-depleted transplantation in children. TCRdb passed the PCR reads through MiXCR, listing each CDR3 protein once. Of under 75,000 distinct CDR3 sequences in the sample, approximately 11% were seen once. The starting material was PBMCs, obtained before TCRalphabeta/CD19-depleted stem cell transplant. These TCRs come from a boy aged 5-17 years with acute myeloid leukemia, due to receive a stem cell transplant. Each CDR3 is given with its conserved first and last residue. The order of the fields is J gene, clone size, V gene, D gene, CDR3 protein. The D gene is left open where the match is weak. Clone size, where shown, is once, few, many, or a class for clones that have expanded.

>TRBJ2-7|many|TRBV3-1|NA
CASSQGGSSYQSYEQYF
>TRBJ2-7|NA|TRBV4-1|NA
CASSQDRPYYKQYF
>TRBJ1-1|many|TRBV10-3|NA
CAINKDTSLNTEAFF
>TRBJ2-5|many|TRBV4-3|TRBD2
CASSQDSAGEETQYF
>TRBJ1-6|many|TRBV5-1|NA
CASSLNLSERDSPLHF
>TRBJ2-7|NA|TRBV13|NA
CASSLRANEQYF
>TRBJ1-5|few|TRBV15|NA
CATSLTSHSNQPQHF
>TRBJ2-3|many|TRBV20-1|TRBD2
CSALMSGRSTDTQYF
>TRBJ2-3|many|TRBV7-3|NA
CASSLRLTDTQYF
>TRBJ1-1|many|TRBV12-3/TRBV12-4|TRBD1
CASNQRTGKAFF
>TRBJ2-7|NA|TRBV4-3|NA
CASSQDQAGPYEQYF
>TRBJ2-2|many|TRBV6-5|TRBD1
CASSLQGADTGELFF
>TRBJ2-3|many|TRBV20-1|TRBD2
CSAVERGSSTDTQYF
>TRBJ1-2|many|TRBV12-3/TRBV12-4|NA
CASSLYQEGGYTF
>TRBJ2-1|many|TRBV7-3|NA
CASSLTLANYKAEQFF
>TRBJ2-2|few|TRBV5-5|TRBD1
CASSLYGQGDTGELFF
>TRBJ1-3|many|TRBV9|NA
CASSAGLGAISGNTIYF
>TRBJ1-1|many|TRBV5-1|TRBD1
CASSLGDRAGAEAFF
>TRBJ1-2|many|TRBV19|NA
CASSISVYGYTF
>TRBJ2-1|many|TRBV29-1|TRBD2
CSARAGGLYNEQFF
>TRBJ2-1|many|TRBV5-1|NA
CASSLGTNNEQFF
>TRBJ1-2|many|TRBV5-6|NA
CASREEGRSGYTF
>TRBJ2-7|many|TRBV27|TRBD2
CASSLFSSGGYEQYF
>TRBJ1-1|many|TRBV6-5|NA
CASGIGEGTEAFF
>TRBJ2-6|many|TRBV20-1|NA
CSAPEGPKSSGANVLTF
>TRBJ2-2|many|TRBV7-6|NA
CASSSTQGPGELFF
>TRBJ2-7|many|TRBV3-1|NA
CASSQGQIGALRSYEQYF
>TRBJ1-5|many|TRBV7-6|TRBD1
CASSLAAGGYSNQPQHF
>TRBJ2-6|many|TRBV4-3|TRBD2
CASSLLTAGGANVLTF
>TRBJ2-7|many|TRBV20-1|NA
CSATGLPEQYF
>TRBJ1-2|few|TRBV19|TRBD1
CASSITGTGNGYTF
>TRBJ2-3|many|TRBV24-1|TRBD1
CATGQFTDTQYF